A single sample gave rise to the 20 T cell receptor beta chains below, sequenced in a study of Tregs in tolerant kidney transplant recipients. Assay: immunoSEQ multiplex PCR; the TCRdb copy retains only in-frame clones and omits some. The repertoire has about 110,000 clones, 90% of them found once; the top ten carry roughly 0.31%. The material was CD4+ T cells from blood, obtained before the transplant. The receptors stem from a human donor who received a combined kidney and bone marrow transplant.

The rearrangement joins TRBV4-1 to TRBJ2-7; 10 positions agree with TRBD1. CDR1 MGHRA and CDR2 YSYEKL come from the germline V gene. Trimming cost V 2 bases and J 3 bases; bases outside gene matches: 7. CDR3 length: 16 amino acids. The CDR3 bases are TGCGCCAGCAGCCAATCCGGGACAGGGGCCGACTACGAGCAGTACTTC. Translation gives CASSQSGTGADYEQYF.

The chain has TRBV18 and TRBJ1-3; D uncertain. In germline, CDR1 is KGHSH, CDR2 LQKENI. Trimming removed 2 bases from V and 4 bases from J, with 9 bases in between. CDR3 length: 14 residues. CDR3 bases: TGTGCCAGCTCACCAGCAGAAATCGGAAACACCATATATTTT. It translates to CASSPAEIGNTIYF.

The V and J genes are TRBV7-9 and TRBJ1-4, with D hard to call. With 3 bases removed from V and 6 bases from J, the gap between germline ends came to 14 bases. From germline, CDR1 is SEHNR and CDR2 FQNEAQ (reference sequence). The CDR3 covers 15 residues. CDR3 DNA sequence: TGTGCCAGCAGCTTGCCACAGCTTTTAGATGAAAAACTGTTTTTT. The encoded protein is CASSLPQLLDEKLFF.

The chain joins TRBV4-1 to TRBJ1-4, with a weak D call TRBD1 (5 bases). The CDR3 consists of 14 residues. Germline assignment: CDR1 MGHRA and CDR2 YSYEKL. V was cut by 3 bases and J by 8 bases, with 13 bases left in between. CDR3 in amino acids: CASSQPGTREKLFF. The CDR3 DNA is TGCGCCAGCAGCCAGCCGGGGACTAGGGAAAAACTGTTTTTT.

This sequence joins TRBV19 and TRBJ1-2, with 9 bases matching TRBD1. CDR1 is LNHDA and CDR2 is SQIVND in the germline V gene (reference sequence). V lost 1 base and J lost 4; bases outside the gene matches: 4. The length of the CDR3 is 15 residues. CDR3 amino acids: CASSIAATGGYGYTF. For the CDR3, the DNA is TGTGCCAGTAGTATAGCCGCGACAGGGGGCTATGGCTACACCTTC.

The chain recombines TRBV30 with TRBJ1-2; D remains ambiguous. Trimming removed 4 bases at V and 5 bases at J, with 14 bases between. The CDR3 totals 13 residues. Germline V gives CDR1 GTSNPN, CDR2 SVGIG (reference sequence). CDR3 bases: TGTGCCTGGATCCTACGCGGGAGTTATGGCTACACCTTC. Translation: CAWILRGSYGYTF. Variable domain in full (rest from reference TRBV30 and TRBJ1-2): SQTIHQWPATLVQPVGSPLSLECTVEGTSNPNLYWYRQAAGRGLQLLFYSVGIGQISSEVPQNLSASRPQDRQFILSSKKLLLSDSGFYLCAWILRGSYGYTFGSGTRLTVV.

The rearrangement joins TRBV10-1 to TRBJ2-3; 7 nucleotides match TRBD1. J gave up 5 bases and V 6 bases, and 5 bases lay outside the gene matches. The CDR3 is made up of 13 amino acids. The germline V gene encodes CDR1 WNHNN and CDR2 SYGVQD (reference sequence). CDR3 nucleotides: TGCGCCAGCAGCCGAGGGGGCGAAGATACGCAGTATTTT. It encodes CASSRGGEDTQYF.

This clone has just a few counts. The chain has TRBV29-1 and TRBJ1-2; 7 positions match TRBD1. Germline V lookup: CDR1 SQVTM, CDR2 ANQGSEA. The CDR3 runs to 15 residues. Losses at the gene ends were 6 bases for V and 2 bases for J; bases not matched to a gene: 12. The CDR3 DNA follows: TGCAGCGTCCCTTTGGAGGAACAGGGGAACTATGGCTACACCTTC. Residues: CSVPLEEQGNYGYTF.

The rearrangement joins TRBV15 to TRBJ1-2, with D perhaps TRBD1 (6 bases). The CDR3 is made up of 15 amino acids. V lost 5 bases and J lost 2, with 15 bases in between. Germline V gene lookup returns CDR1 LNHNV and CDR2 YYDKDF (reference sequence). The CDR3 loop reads CATSGSGVSNYGYTF. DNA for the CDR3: TGTGCCACCAGCGGCTCAGGGGTCTCCAACTATGGCTACACCTTC. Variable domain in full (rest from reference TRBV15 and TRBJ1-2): DAMVIQNPRYQVTQFGKPVTLSCSQTLNHNVMYWYQQKSSQAPKLLFHYYDKDFNNEADTPDNFQSRRPNTSFCFLDIRSPGLGDTAMYLCATSGSGVSNYGYTFGSGTRLTVV.

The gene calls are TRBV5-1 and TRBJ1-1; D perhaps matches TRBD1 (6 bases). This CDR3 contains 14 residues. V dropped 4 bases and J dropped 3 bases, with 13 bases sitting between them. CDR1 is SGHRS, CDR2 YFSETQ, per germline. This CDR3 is CASSPGTSYTEAFF. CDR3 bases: TGCGCCAGCAGCCCCGGGACATCCTACACTGAAGCTTTCTTT.

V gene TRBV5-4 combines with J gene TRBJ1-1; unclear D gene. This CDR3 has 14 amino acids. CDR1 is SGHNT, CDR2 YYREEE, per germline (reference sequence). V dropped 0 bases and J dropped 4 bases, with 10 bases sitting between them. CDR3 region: CASSLGLLGTEAFF. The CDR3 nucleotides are TGTGCCAGCAGCTTGGGACTACTGGGCACTGAAGCTTTCTTT.

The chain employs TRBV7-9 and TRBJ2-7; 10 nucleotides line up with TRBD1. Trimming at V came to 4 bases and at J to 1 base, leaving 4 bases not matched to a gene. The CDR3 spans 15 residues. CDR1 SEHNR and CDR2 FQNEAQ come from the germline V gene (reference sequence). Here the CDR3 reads CASSSPGQGSYEQYF. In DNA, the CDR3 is TGTGCCAGCAGCTCACCGGGACAGGGGTCCTACGAGCAGTACTTC.

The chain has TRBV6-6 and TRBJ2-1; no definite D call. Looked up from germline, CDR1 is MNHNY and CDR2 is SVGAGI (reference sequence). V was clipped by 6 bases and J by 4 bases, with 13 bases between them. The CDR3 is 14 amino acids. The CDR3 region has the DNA TGTGCCAGCAGCCGACTTACTGGATACAATGAGCAGTTCTTC. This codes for CASSRLTGYNEQFF.

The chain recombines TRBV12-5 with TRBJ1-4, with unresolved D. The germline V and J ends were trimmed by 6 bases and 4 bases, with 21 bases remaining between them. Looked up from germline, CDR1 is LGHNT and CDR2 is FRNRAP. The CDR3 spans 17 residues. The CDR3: CASGRITLGRHNEKLFF. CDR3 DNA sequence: TGTGCTAGTGGGCGTATAACCTTGGGCAGACATAATGAAAAACTGTTTTTT.

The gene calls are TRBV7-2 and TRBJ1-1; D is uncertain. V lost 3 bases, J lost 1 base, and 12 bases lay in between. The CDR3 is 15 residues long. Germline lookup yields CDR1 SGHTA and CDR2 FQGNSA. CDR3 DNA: TGTGCCAGCAGCTTCGGGGTAATGGCGAACACTGAAGCTTTCTTT. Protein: CASSFGVMANTEAFF.

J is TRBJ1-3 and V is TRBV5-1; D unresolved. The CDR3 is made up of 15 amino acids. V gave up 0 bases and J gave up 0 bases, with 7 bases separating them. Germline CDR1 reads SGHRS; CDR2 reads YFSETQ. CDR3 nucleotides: TGCGCCAGCAGCTTGGAAGGCGGCTCTGGAAACACCATATATTTT. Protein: CASSLEGGSGNTIYF.

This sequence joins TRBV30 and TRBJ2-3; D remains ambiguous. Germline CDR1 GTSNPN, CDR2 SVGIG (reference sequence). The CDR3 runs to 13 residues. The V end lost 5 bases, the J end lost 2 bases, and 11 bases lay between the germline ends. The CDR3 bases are TGTGCCTGGTCAGTGCGGTCCACAGATACGCAGTATTTT. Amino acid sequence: CAWSVRSTDTQYF. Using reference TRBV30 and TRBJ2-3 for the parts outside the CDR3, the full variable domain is SQTIHQWPATLVQPVGSPLSLECTVEGTSNPNLYWYRQAAGRGLQLLFYSVGIGQISSEVPQNLSASRPQDRQFILSSKKLLLSDSGFYLCAWSVRSTDTQYFGPGTRLTVL.

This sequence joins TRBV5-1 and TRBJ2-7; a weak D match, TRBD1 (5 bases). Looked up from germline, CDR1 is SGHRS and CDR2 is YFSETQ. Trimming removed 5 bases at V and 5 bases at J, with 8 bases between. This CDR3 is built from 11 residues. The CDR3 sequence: CASRGPNEQYF. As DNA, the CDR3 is TGCGCCAGCAGGGGGCCAAACGAGCAGTACTTC.

The CDR3 DNA reads as TGTGCCAGCAGGGACAGGACTCCCTACGAGCAGTACTTC. It encodes CASRDRTPYEQYF. The chain couples TRBV6-1 to TRBJ2-7, with 7 bases aligning to TRBD1. V shed 6 bases and J 2 bases; nucleotides not matched to a gene: 4. The CDR3 is 13 amino acids. Germline V gives CDR1 MNHNS, CDR2 SASEGT.

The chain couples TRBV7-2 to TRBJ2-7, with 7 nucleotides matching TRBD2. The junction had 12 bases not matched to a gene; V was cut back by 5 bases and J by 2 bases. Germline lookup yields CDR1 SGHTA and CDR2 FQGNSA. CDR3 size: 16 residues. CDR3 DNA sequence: TGTGCCAGCAGCCCCAGACCACTAGCGACCGCCTACGAGCAGTACTTC. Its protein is CASSPRPLATAYEQYF.